This T cell receptor beta chain is from a study of cytomegalovirus exposure and HLA in healthy donors. Points from the study as a whole: Sequencing probably produced one cluster of sequence variants that were highly shared. Clonal expansion was found to be greater in HLA-associated TCR beta chains than in equally common others in a later analysis. It was confirmed in vitro that three of the CMV-associated chains were specific for CMV antigens.

Remarks on this clone: Its cognate antigen is unknown. An end of the junction differs from the germline gene, which may be a read error.

PCR used 60 Vbeta primers and 13 Jbeta primers. Sequencing used immunoSEQ multiplex PCR; TCRdb keeps in-frame clones, though not all of them. Found here are 150,000 to 200,000 clones, less than 90% of them singletons; the top ten hold 6.3%. The CDR3 covers 12 residues. Looked up from germline, CDR1 is SEHNR and CDR2 is FQNEAQ (reference sequence). This clonotype was sampled from a male donor in good health and CMV-seropositive. Sample: PBMCs. The V gene is TRBV7-9, the J gene TRBJ2-5; D remains ambiguous. Matching the DNA end better, TRBJ2-7 makes the J call doubtful. The chain's CDR3 is CVSSFPKSEQYF. CDR3 DNA: TGTGTCAGCAGCTTTCCCAAAAGCGAGCAGTACTTC.